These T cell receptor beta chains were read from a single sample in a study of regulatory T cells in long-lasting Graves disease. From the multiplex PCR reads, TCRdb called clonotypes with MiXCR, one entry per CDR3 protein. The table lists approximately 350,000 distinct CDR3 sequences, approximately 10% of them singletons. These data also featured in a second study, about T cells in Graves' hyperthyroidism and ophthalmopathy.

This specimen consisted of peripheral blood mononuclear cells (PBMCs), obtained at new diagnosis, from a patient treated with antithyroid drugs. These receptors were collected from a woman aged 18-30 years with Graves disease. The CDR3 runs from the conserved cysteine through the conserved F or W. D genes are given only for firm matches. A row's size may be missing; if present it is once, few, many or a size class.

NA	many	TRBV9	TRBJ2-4	CASSVGGGGMDIQYF	TGTGCCAGCAGCGTGGGCGGCGGAGGTATGGACATTCAGTACTTC
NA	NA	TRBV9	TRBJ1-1	CASSVVQGHPNTEAFF	TGTGCCAGCAGCGTAGTTCAGGGCCACCCGAACACTGAAGCTTTCTTT
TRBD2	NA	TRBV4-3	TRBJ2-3	CASSQYPGTSGSTDTQYF	TGCGCCAGCAGCCAATACCCCGGGACTAGCGGGAGCACAGATACGCAGTATTTT
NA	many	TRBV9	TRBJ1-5	CASSTVSSGPQHF	TGTGCCAGCAGCACCGTTAGCTCGGGCCCCCAGCATTTT
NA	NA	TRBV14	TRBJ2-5	CASSLPNDETQYF	TGTGCCAGCAGCCTCCCCAACGATGAGACCCAGTACTTC
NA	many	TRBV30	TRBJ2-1	CAWSLWEEQFF	TGTGCCTGGAGCTTGTGGGAGGAGCAGTTCTTC
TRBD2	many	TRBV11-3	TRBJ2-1	CASSLDGASGLKEQFF	TGTGCCAGCAGCTTAGATGGGGCTAGCGGGCTAAAGGAGCAGTTCTTC
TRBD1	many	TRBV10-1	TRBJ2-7	CASSETGTAYEQYF	TGCGCCAGCAGTGAAACCGGGACAGCCTACGAGCAGTACTTC
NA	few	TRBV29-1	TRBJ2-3	CSGQVGNTDTQYF	TGCAGCGGACAGGTCGGGAACACAGATACGCAGTATTTT
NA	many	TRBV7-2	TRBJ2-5	CASSLGLPQRWWQETQYF	TGTGCCAGCAGCTTAGGACTACCGCAACGATGGTGGCAAGAGACCCAGTACTTC
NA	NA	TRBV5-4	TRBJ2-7	CASSSLDEQYF	TGTGCCAGCAGCTCCCTTGACGAGCAGTACTTC
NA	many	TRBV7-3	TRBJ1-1	CASSLGQQNTEAFF	TGTGCCAGCAGCCTCGGGCAGCAGAACACTGAAGCTTTCTTT
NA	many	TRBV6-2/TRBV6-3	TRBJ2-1	CASSLRVYYNEQFF	TGTGCCAGCAGTTTACGCGTATACTACAATGAGCAGTTCTTC
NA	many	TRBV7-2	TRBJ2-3	CASSLAVQRSTDTQYF	TGTGCCAGCAGCTTAGCGGTCCAGAGAAGCACAGATACGCAGTATTTT
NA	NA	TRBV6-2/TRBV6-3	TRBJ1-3	CASSYTRSGNTIYF	TGTGCCAGCAGTTATACAAGGTCTGGAAACACCATATATTTT
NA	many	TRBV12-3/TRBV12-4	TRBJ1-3	CASSFRQNSGNTIYF	TGTGCCAGCAGTTTTCGACAGAACTCTGGAAACACCATATATTTT
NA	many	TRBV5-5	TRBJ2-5	CASSRSRGSRETQYF	TGTGCCAGCAGCAGATCCCGGGGTTCCCGGGAGACCCAGTACTTC
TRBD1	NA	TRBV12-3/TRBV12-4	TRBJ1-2	CASSWSTQGVYYGYTF	TGTGCCAGCAGTTGGTCAACACAGGGGGTTTACTATGGCTACACCTTC
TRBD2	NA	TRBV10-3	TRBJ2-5	CAIKSGGYEETQYF	TGTGCCATCAAGAGCGGGGGCTACGAAGAGACCCAGTACTTC
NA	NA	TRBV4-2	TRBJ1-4	CASSQEGEGGEKLFF	TGTGCCAGCAGCCAAGAGGGAGAGGGGGGCGAAAAACTGTTTTTT
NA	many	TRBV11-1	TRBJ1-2	CASWGPAYGYTF	TGTGCCAGCTGGGGACCTGCCTATGGCTACACCTTC
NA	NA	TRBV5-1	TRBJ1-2	CASSSLEGLAYGYTF	TGCGCCAGCAGCTCCCTTGAGGGGTTGGCCTATGGCTACACCTTC
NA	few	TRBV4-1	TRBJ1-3	CASSLLIPLSGNTIYF	TGCGCCAGCAGCCTTTTGATCCCCCTCTCTGGAAACACCATATATTTT
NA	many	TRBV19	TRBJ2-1	CASRPWNQPSESSYNEQFF	TGTGCCAGTAGGCCCTGGAACCAACCATCAGAAAGCTCCTACAATGAGCAGTTCTTC
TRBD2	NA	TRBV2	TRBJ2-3	CTTLAGSTDTQYF	TGTACCACGTTAGCGGGAAGCACAGATACGCAGTATTTT
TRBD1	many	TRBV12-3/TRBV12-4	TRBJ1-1	CASSLRDRAEAFF	TGTGCCAGCAGTTTGCGGGACAGGGCTGAAGCTTTCTTT
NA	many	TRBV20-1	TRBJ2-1	CSAILGEQFF	TGCAGTGCTATCCTAGGGGAGCAGTTCTTC
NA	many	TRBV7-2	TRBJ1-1	CASQAVRTEAFF	TGTGCCAGTCAGGCGGTGAGGACTGAAGCTTTCTTT
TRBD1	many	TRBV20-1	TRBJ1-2	CSARKGQGNYGYTF	TGCAGTGCTAGAAAGGGACAGGGGAACTATGGCTACACCTTC
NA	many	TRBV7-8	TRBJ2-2	CASSLGAEGLFF	TGTGCCAGCAGCCTGGGGGCAGAAGGGCTGTTTTTT
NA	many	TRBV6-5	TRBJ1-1	CASSYPGSTEAFF	TGTGCCAGCAGTTATCCAGGGAGCACTGAAGCTTTCTTT
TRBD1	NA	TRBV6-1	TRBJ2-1	CASSEVVGQGTYNEQFF	TGTGCCAGCAGTGAAGTGGTGGGACAGGGAACCTACAATGAGCAGTTCTTC
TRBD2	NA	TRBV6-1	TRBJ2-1	CASTDPSGGNNEQFF	TGTGCCAGCACCGACCCCAGCGGGGGGAACAATGAGCAGTTCTTC
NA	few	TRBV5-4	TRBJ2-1	CASSSRGGGGGALGEQFF	TGTGCCAGCAGCTCCCGTGGGGGGGGGGGGGGGGCCTTAGGTGAGCAGTTCTTC
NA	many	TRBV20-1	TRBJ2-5	CSASGPQETQYF	TGCAGTGCTAGCGGGCCGCAAGAGACCCAGTACTTC
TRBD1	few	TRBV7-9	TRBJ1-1	CASSRPTGRADTEAFF	TGTGCCAGCAGCCGACCGACAGGGCGGGCGGACACTGAAGCTTTCTTT
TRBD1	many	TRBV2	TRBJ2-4	CASKVVAGTGGGTNIQYF	TGTGCCAGCAAGGTTGTAGCCGGGACAGGGGGAGGGACGAACATTCAGTACTTC
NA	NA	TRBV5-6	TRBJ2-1	CANSLGLASQFF	TGTGCCAACAGCTTAGGCCTAGCGAGTCAGTTCTTC
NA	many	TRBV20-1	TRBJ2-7	CSARDFEGYEQYF	TGCAGTGCTAGAGACTTCGAGGGCTACGAGCAGTACTTC
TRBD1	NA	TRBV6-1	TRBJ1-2	CASRPGQGGYTF	TGTGCCAGCAGACCGGGACAGGGTGGCTACACCTTC
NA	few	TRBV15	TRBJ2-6	CATSRARHGTGANVLTF	TGTGCCACCAGCAGAGCAAGGCACGGAACTGGGGCCAACGTCCTGACTTTC
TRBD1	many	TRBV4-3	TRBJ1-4	CASSLGTGSNEKLFF	TGTGCCAGCAGCTTAGGGACAGGGAGTAATGAAAAACTGTTTTTT
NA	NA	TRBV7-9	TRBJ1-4	CASSLRTLNEKLFF	TGTGCCAGCAGCTTAAGGACCCTTAATGAAAAACTGTTTTTT
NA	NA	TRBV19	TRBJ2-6	CASSIGVTASGANVLTF	TGTGCCAGTAGTATAGGGGTTACAGCCTCTGGGGCCAACGTCCTGACTTTC
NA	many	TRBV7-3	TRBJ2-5	CASSLLREETQYF	TGTGCCAGCAGCTTACTCCGGGAAGAGACCCAGTACTTC
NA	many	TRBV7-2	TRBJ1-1	CASSRLTGRGTEAFF	TGTGCCAGCAGCCGCTTGACAGGAAGGGGGACTGAAGCTTTCTTT
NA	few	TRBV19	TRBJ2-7	CASGRVGAYEQYF	TGTGCCAGTGGCAGGGTAGGGGCCTACGAGCAGTACTTC
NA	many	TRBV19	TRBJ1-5	CASSEYYSNQPQHF	TGTGCCAGTAGTGAATATTATAGCAATCAGCCCCAGCATTTT
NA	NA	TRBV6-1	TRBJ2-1	CASALFPGRYNEQFF	TGTGCCAGCGCCCTTTTCCCGGGACGGTACAATGAGCAGTTCTTC
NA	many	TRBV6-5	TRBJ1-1	CASSYSLPIKNTEAFF	TGTGCCAGCAGTTACTCTTTACCGATCAAGAACACTGAAGCTTTCTTT
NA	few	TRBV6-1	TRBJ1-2	CASSPPGDHNTF	TGTGCCAGCAGCCCCCCGGGGGATCACAACACCTTC
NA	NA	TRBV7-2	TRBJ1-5	CASSPGATGLNQPQHF	TGTGCCAGCAGTCCGGGGGCGACAGGACTCAATCAGCCCCAGCATTTT
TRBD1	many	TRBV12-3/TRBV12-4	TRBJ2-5	CASIPPRTGKKTQYF	TGTGCCAGCATTCCCCCCCGGACAGGGAAGAAGACCCAGTACTTC
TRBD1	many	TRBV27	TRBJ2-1	CASSRGQGTFGDEQFF	TGTGCCAGCAGTCGTGGACAGGGGACGTTTGGGGATGAGCAGTTCTTC
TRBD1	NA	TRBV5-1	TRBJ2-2	CASRGTGGAGELFF	TGCGCCAGCCGCGGGACAGGGGGAGCCGGGGAGCTGTTTTTT